What follows describes a single TCR beta chain. Its antigen is currently unknown. This specimen comes from a study of cytomegalovirus exposure and HLA in healthy donors. General study points: An analysis was carried out later, and it reportedly showed fewer N-insertions in an Asian-associated ancestry cluster than the approximately 670-donor mean.

PCR employed 60 Vbeta and 13 Jbeta primers. The table came from immunoSEQ multiplex PCR; TCRdb's copy has only in-frame clones and leaves some out. The sample has about 160,000 clones, under 80% seen once. The CDR3 has 14 residues. Germline values: CDR1 MNHNY, CDR2 SVGAGI (reference sequence). V was pared by 6 bases and J by 7 bases, with 8 bases of the junction left unmatched. The V and J genes are TRBV6-6 and TRBJ1-4; 7 nucleotides match TRBD1. Sequencing was carried out using PBMCs. This TCR came from a woman in her thirties in good health and CMV-seronegative. DNA of the CDR3: TGTGCCAGCAGGCTTTTCGGGACAGCTGAAAAACTGTTTTTT. Protein product: CASRLFGTAEKLFF.